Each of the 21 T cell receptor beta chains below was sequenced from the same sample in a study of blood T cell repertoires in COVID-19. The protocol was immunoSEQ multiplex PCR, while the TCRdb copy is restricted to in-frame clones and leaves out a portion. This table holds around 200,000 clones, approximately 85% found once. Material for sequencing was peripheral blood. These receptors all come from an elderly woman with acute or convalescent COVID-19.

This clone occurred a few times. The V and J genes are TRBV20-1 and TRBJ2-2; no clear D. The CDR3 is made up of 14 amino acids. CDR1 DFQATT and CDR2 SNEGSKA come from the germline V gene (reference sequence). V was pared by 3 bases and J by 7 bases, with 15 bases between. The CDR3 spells CSASIRRSHGELFF. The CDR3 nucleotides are TGCAGTGCTAGTATACGCCGGAGTCACGGGGAGCTGTTTTTT.

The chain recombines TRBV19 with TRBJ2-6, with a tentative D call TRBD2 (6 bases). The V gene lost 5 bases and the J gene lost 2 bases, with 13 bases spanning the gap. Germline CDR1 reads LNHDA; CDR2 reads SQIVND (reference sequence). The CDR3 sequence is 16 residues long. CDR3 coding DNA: TGTGCCAGTAGTGCCGCCGCGGGGACTGGGGCCAACGTCCTGACTTTC. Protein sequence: CASSAAAGTGANVLTF.

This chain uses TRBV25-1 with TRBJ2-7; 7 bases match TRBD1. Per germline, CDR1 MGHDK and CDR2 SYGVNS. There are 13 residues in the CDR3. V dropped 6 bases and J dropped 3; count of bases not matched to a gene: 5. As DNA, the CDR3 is TGTGCCAGCAGGGGGACAGAGCACTACGAGCAGTACTTC. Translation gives CASRGTEHYEQYF.

The CDR3 DNA reads as TGTGCCAGCAGCGTAGTCAGCGGGGCACAGAATACGCAGTATTTT. Translating it yields CASSVVSGAQNTQYF. The chain combines TRBV9 with TRBJ2-3; TRBD2 agrees at 7 bases. The CDR3 consists of 15 residues. V lost 0 bases and J lost 7; bases outside the gene matches: 8. Per the germline V gene, CDR1 is SGDLS and CDR2 is YYNGEE.

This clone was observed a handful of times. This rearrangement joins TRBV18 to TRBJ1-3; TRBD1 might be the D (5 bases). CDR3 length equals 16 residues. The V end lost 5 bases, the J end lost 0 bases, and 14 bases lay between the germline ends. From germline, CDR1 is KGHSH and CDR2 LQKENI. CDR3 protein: CASSGGAGNSGNTIYF. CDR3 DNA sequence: TGTGCCAGCTCAGGAGGGGCAGGCAACTCTGGAAACACCATATATTTT.

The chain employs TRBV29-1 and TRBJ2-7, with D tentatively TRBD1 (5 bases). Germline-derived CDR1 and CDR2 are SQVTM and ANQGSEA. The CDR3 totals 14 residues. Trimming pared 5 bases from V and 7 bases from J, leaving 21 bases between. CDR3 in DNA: TGCAGCGTTTCGACAGAAAATAGACCGCAAGAGCAGTACTTC. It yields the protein CSVSTENRPQEQYF.

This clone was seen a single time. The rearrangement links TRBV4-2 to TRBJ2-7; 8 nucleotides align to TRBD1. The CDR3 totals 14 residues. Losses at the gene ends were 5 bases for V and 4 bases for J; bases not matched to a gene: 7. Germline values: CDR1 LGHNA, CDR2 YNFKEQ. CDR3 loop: CASSLGDRGYEQYF. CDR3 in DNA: TGTGCCAGCAGCTTGGGCGACAGGGGTTACGAGCAGTACTTC.

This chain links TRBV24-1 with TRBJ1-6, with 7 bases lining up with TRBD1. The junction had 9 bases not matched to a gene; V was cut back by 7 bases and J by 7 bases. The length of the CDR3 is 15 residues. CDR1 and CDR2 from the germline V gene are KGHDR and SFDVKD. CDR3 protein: CATRRLDRENSPLHF. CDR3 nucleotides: TGTGCCACCAGACGACTCGACAGGGAAAATTCACCCCTCCACTTT.

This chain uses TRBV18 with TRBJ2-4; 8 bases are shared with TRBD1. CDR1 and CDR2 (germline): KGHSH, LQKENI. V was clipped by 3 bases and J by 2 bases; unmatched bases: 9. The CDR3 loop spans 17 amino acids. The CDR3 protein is CASSPYGQGTSKNIQYF. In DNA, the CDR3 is TGTGCCAGCTCACCTTACGGACAGGGAACCTCCAAAAACATTCAGTACTTC.

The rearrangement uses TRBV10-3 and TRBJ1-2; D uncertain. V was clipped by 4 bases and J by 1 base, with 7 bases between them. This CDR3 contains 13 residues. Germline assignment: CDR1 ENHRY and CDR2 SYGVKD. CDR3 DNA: TGTGCCATCAGTGTCCAGGATAACTATGGCTACACCTTC. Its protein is CAISVQDNYGYTF.

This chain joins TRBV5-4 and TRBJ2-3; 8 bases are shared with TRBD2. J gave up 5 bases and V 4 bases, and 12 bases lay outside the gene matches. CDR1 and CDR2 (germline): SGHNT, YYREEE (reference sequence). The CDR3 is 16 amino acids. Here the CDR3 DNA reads TGTGCCAGCAGCCAAATAGCGGGGTCCGCCGGAGATACGCAGTATTTT. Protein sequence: CASSQIAGSAGDTQYF. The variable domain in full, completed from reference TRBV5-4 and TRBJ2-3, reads ETGVTQSPTHLIKTRGQQVTLRCSSQSGHNTVSWYQQALGQGPQFIFQYYREEENGRGNFPPRFSGLQFPNYSSELNVNALELDDSALYLCASSQIAGSAGDTQYFGPGTRLTVL.

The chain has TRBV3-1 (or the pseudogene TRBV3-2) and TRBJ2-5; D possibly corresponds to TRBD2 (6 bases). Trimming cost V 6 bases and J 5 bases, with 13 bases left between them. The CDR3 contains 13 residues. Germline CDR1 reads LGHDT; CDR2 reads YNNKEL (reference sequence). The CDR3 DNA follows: TGTGCCAGCAGGATGTCGGGAGTCGAGACCCAGTACTTC. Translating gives CASRMSGVETQYF.

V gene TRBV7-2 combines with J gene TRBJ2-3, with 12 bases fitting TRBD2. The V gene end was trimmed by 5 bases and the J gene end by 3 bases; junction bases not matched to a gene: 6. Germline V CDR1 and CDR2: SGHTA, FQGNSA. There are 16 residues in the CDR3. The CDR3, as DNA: TGTGCCAGCAGCCCCGCGACTAGCGGGAGAACAGATACGCAGTATTTT. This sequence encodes CASSPATSGRTDTQYF.

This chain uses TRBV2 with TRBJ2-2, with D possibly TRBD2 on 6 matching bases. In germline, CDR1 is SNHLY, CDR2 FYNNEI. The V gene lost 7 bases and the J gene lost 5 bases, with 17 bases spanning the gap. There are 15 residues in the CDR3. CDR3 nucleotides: TGTGCCAGCAAGGCCTTGGCGGGACCAACCGGGGAGCTGTTTTTT. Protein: CASKALAGPTGELFF.

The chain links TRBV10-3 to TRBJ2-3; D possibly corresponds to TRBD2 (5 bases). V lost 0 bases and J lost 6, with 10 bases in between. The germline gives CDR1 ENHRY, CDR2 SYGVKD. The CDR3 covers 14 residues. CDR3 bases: TGTGCCATCAGTGAGTCGGGAGTAGTCGATACGCAGTATTTT. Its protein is CAISESGVVDTQYF.

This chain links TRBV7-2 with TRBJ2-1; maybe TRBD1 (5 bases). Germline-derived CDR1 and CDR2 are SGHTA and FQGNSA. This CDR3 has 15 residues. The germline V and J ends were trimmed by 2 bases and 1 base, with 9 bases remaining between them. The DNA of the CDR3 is TGTGCCAGCAGCTTAAAAGGGGTTTCCTACAATGAGCAGTTCTTC. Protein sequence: CASSLKGVSYNEQFF.

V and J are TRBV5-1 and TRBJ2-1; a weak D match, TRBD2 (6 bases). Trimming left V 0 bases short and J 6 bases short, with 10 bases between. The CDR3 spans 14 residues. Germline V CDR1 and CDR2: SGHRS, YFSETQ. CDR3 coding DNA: TGCGCCAGCAGCTTGGATGTCGGGGGCAATGAGCAGTTCTTC. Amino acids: CASSLDVGGNEQFF.

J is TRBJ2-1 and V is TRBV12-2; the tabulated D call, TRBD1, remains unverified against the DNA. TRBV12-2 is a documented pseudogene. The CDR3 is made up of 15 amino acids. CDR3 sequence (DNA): TGTGCAAGTCGCTTACGACAGGTAGTCTACAATGAGCAGTTCTTC. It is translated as CASRLRQVVYNEQFF.

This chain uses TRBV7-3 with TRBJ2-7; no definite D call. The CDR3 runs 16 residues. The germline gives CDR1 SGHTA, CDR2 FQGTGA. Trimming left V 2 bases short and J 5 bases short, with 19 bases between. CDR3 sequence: CASSLRGVSSRDEQYF. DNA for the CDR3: TGTGCCAGCAGCTTACGTGGTGTCTCCTCCCGGGACGAGCAGTACTTC.

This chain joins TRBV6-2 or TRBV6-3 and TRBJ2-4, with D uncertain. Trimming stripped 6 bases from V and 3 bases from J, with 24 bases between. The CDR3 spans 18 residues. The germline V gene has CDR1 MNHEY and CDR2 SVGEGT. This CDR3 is CASSRLEVLPTGKNIQYF. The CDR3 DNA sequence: TGTGCCAGCAGCCGGCTAGAAGTCTTGCCGACGGGCAAAAACATTCAGTACTTC.

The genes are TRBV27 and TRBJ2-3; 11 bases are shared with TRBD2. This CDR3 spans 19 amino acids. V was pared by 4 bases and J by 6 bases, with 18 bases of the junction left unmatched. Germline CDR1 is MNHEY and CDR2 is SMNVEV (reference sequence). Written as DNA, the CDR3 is TGTGCCAGCAGTTCACGATGGGAGGGGACTAGCGGCCTAGGGGATACGCAGTATTTT. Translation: CASSSRWEGTSGLGDTQYF.